This T cell receptor (beta chain) is from a study of shared clonotypes between healthy human individuals. Overall study context: Contributing individuals were two females and a few males aged 18 to 49. Study-level points and caveats: Naive CD4 clonotypes were shared across several donors at roughly 5.5%.

TCRdb's copy holds only in-frame clones and misses some; the assay was immunoSEQ multiplex PCR. Among 850,000 to 1,200,000 clones listed, roughly 80% were seen once. Turning to this clone: The antigen remains unidentified.

The CDR3 length is 11 residues. Trimming stripped 6 bases from V and 14 bases from J, with 11 bases between. Germline CDR1 MNHEY, CDR2 SVGAGI. The chain carries TRBV6-5 and TRBJ1-6; maybe TRBD1 (5 bases). The clonotype originates from a man younger than 35 in good health. The material sequenced was memory CD4+ T cells sorted from blood. Described subset: CD45RA-negative fraction. As DNA, the CDR3 is TGTGCCAGCAGGGGGACGGCGACCCTCCACTTT. This encodes CASRGTATLHF.